The 20 T cell receptor beta chains presented below share a single source sample, sequenced in a study of blood T cells in healthy people across ages. PCR was performed a second time for about 6 to 11 cycles using a sample-barcoded 5' primer and a J-beta primer mix. TCRdb re-called the 5' RACE reads through MiXCR, storing one row per CDR3 protein. The table shows 750,000 to 850,000 distinct CDR3 sequences, with 25% occurring only once. The same sample was also used in a study of T cells of mothers and their children.

The source material was blood. These receptors all stem from a boy between 5 and 17 years old in good health.

V usage is TRBV29-1 and J usage is TRBJ2-3; D unclear. Trimming stripped 1 base from V and 2 bases from J, with 16 bases between. Per the germline V gene, CDR1 is SQVTM and CDR2 is ANQGSEA. The CDR3 totals 16 residues. The CDR3 region is CSVEGGGRRITDTQYF. The CDR3 DNA reads as TGCAGCGTTGAAGGTGGTGGCAGGAGAATCACAGATACGCAGTATTTT.

The chain uses TRBV29-1 and TRBJ2-2; TRBD2 matches at 7 bases. The CDR3 contains 16 residues. V was pared by 2 bases and J by 0 bases, with 6 bases of the junction left unmatched. Germline assignment: CDR1 SQVTM and CDR2 ANQGSEA. CDR3 protein: CSVESRRGANTGELFF. CDR3 DNA sequence: TGCAGCGTTGAAAGTCGACGGGGGGCGAACACCGGGGAGCTGTTTTTT.

V gene TRBV7-9 combines with J gene TRBJ2-7; either TRBD1 or TRBD2 may supply D (5 bases each). The germline gives CDR1 SEHNR, CDR2 FQNEAQ (reference sequence). Trimming shortened V by 5 bases and J by 7 bases, and 18 bases separated the two germline ends. The CDR3 has 14 residues. The CDR3 sequence is CASSPTGALGEQYF. The CDR3 bases are TGTGCCAGCAGCCCTACCGGGGCCCTCGGGGAGCAGTACTTC.

The J gene is TRBJ2-1, the V gene TRBV7-2, with D hard to call. The CDR3 has 15 residues. Trimming pared 4 bases from V and 2 bases from J, leaving 12 bases between. The germline gives CDR1 SGHTA, CDR2 FQGNSA. CDR3 protein: CASSSQNCPYNEQFF. CDR3 DNA sequence: TGTGCCAGCAGCTCCCAGAACTGCCCCTACAATGAGCAGTTCTTC.

This clonotype came up a few times. V usage is TRBV6-2 or TRBV6-3 and J usage is TRBJ1-5; 7 bases map to TRBD1. CDR3 length: 17 residues. V shed 6 bases and J 1 base; nucleotides not matched to a gene: 12. Germline V gives CDR1 MNHEY, CDR2 SVGEGT. CDR3 nucleotides: TGTGCCAGCAGCCGCCTACAGGGGATCGTCAGCAATCAGCCCCAGCATTTT. Translation: CASSRLQGIVSNQPQHF.

This clonotype was counted many times. The chain has TRBV20-1 and TRBJ2-4; D call uncertain. The CDR3 totals 11 residues. V gave up 5 bases and J gave up 8 bases, with 10 bases separating them. Germline CDR1 is DFQATT and CDR2 is SNEGSKA (reference sequence). CDR3 protein: CSAGPRDIQYF. The CDR3 DNA reads as TGCAGTGCTGGTCCTAGGGACATTCAGTACTTC.

The V gene is TRBV5-5, the J gene TRBJ2-5, with D possibly being TRBD1 or TRBD2 (5 bases each). This CDR3 region has 15 residues. V lost 4 bases, J lost 8 bases, and 21 bases lay in between. Germline V gives CDR1 SGHKS, CDR2 YYEKEE (reference sequence). In nucleotides, the CDR3 is TGTGCCAGCAGCCTGGGCGCAGGGACCTTAGGAACCCAGTACTTC. Its protein is CASSLGAGTLGTQYF.

At least ten counts were recorded for this clonotype. J is TRBJ1-4 and V is TRBV4-3; TRBD1 agrees at 9 bases. The CDR3 loop spans 15 amino acids. The junction had 0 bases not matched to a gene; V was cut back by 0 bases and J by 4 bases. CDR1 and CDR2 from the germline V gene are LGHNA and YSLEER. The CDR3 loop reads CASSQEGQGNEKLFF. In nucleotides, the CDR3 is TGCGCCAGCAGCCAAGAGGGACAGGGTAATGAAAAACTGTTTTTT.

This clonotype was seen a handful of times. The V and J genes are TRBV7-9 and TRBJ1-4, with D uncertain. Germline-derived CDR1 and CDR2 are SEHNR and FQNEAQ (reference sequence). The CDR3 has 13 amino acids. Trimming took 5 bases from V and 4 from J, leaving 8 bases between them. The CDR3 bases are TGTGCCAGCAGCGGAGCAGTTAATGAAAAACTGTTTTTT. Its protein is CASSGAVNEKLFF.

This clonotype was seen more than once but under ten times. This chain links TRBV4-3 with TRBJ1-4, with D unresolved. Looked up from germline, CDR1 is LGHNA and CDR2 is YSLEER. The CDR3 runs to 15 residues. With 1 base removed from V and 4 bases from J, the gap between germline ends came to 10 bases. DNA of the CDR3: TGCGCCAGCAGCCAAGGCGGCAGTCTTAATGAAAAACTGTTTTTT. It is translated as CASSQGGSLNEKLFF.

A few counts support this clonotype. One end of the junction is discordant with germline, which a read error may explain. CDR3 loop: CASSYSGAGQPQHF. The CDR3 bases are TGTGCCAGCAGTTACTCAGGAGCCGGGCAGCCACAGCATTTT. The chain carries TRBV6-2 or TRBV6-3 and TRBJ1-5; D is unclear. Germline assignment: CDR1 MNHEY and CDR2 SVGEGT. There are 14 residues in the CDR3.

The chain couples TRBV9 to TRBJ2-5, with 12 bases fitting TRBD2. V lost 4 bases and J lost 2; bases outside the gene matches: 12. CDR3 length: 18 amino acids. CDR1 and CDR2 (germline): SGDLS, YYNGEE. Here the CDR3 reads CASSPGDRLAGEQETQYF. The CDR3 nucleotides read TGTGCCAGCAGCCCAGGAGACCGACTAGCGGGGGAACAAGAGACCCAGTACTTC.

V usage is TRBV7-8 and J usage is TRBJ2-1; the D is unclear. Trimming removed 1 base at V and 7 bases at J, with 17 bases between. The CDR3 is made up of 16 amino acids. Germline V gives CDR1 SGHVS, CDR2 FQNEAQ. CDR3 DNA: TGTGCCAGCAGCTTAGAACTTCCTCCCCGTGGGAATGAGCAGTTCTTC. Translation gives CASSLELPPRGNEQFF.

This clonotype came up a few times. V is TRBV15 and J is TRBJ1-5, with D hard to call. Germline assignment: CDR1 LNHNV and CDR2 YYDKDF (reference sequence). This CDR3 has 15 residues. Trimming cost V 0 bases and J 0 bases, with 6 bases left between them. The CDR3 loop is CATSRDIISNQPQHF. The DNA for the CDR3 is TGTGCCACCAGCAGAGATATTATTAGCAATCAGCCCCAGCATTTT.

This chain joins TRBV3-1 and TRBJ1-3; D is unresolved. The CDR3 runs to 13 residues. V gave up 5 bases and J gave up 0 bases, with 5 bases separating them. Germline-derived CDR1 and CDR2 are LGHDT and YNNKEL (reference sequence). The CDR3 sequence: CASSGHSGNTIYF. For the CDR3, the DNA is TGTGCCAGCAGCGGCCACTCTGGAAACACCATATATTTT.

V gene TRBV27 combines with J gene TRBJ1-5, with 7 bases identical to TRBD1. Germline V gives CDR1 MNHEY, CDR2 SMNVEV (reference sequence). V gave up 5 bases and J gave up 0 bases; unmatched junction bases: 7. The CDR3 totals 16 residues. This CDR3 is CASSPRTGYSNQPQHF. In DNA, the CDR3 is TGTGCCAGCAGTCCCCGGACAGGTTATAGCAATCAGCCCCAGCATTTT.

This clonotype was recorded a few times. This chain connects TRBV7-6 to TRBJ2-5, with TRBD2 matching over 12 bases. J lost 0 bases, V lost 4 bases, and 0 bases had no gene match. Germline-derived CDR1 and CDR2 are SGHVS and FNYEAQ. The CDR3 contains 15 residues. CDR3: CASSWTSGNQETQYF. DNA for the CDR3: TGTGCCAGCAGCTGGACTAGCGGGAACCAAGAGACCCAGTACTTC.

V usage is TRBV12-3 or TRBV12-4 and J usage is TRBJ2-2; perhaps D is TRBD1 or TRBD2 (5 bases each). V gave up 5 bases and J gave up 7 bases, with 23 bases separating them. CDR3 size: 17 residues. The CDR3 DNA is TGTGCCAGCAGTCTGGGGCCAGCGACGGGGCTTGTCGGGGAGCTGTTTTTT. Translation: CASSLGPATGLVGELFF.

The J gene is TRBJ2-1, the V gene TRBV20-1; 16 nucleotides agree with TRBD2. Losses at the gene ends were 0 bases for V and 7 bases for J; bases not matched to a gene: 12. Germline loops: CDR1 DFQATT, CDR2 SNEGSKA (reference sequence). This CDR3 has 19 residues. The CDR3 nucleotides read TGCAGTGCTAGAGATCCGGGACTAGCGGGGGGGCAAAGGGTAAATGAGCAGTTCTTC. This encodes CSARDPGLAGGQRVNEQFF.

This clonotype appeared a few times. The rearrangement joins TRBV7-9 to TRBJ2-2; maybe TRBD2 (6 bases). This CDR3 has 16 amino acids. V lost 5 bases and J lost 0, with 13 bases in between. Germline CDR1 and CDR2: SEHNR and FQNEAQ (reference sequence). Written as DNA, the CDR3 is TGTGCCAGCAGCGAGACCGGGACTTCGAACACCGGGGAGCTGTTTTTT. Encoded protein: CASSETGTSNTGELFF.